The 3 T cell receptor beta chains listed next were all sequenced from one sample in a study of OX40 agonist ivuxolimab in advanced cancers. Measured with immunoSEQ multiplex PCR; TCRdb has only the in-frame clones, and not every one. This table holds approximately 48,000 clones, over 70% found once. The sequences come from CD4+ or CD8+ T cells sorted from blood, collected in a trial of the OX40 agonist ivuxolimab. The receptors shown here come from an adult with an advanced solid tumor such as melanoma, head and neck, liver or kidney cancer.

This clone was counted only a few times. V is TRBV27 and J is TRBJ1-5; no firm D call. The CDR3 is made up of 13 amino acids. Trimming took off 4 bases at V and 0 bases at J, with 4 bases between the two ends. Germline CDR1 and CDR2: MNHEY and SMNVEV (reference sequence). CDR3 nucleotide sequence: TGTGCCAGCAGTTCAGATAGCAATCAGCCCCAGCATTTT. Amino acids: CASSSDSNQPQHF.

The sample holds a few counts of this clone. The chain is built from TRBV6-5 and TRBJ1-3; D gene ambiguous. The CDR3 has 12 residues. Deletions cut 10 bases from V and 0 bases from J, with 7 bases between. The germline V gene has CDR1 MNHEY and CDR2 SVGAGI. The CDR3 here is CATIFSGNTIYF. In DNA, the CDR3 is TGTGCCACCATTTTCTCTGGAAACACCATATATTTT.

The rearrangement uses TRBV7-2 and TRBJ1-4; D remains unclear. Deletions cut 1 base from V and 3 bases from J, with 9 bases between. The germline V gene has CDR1 SGHTA and CDR2 FQGNSA. This CDR3 is 15 amino acids long. The CDR3 loop is CASSLDPGPNEKLFF. As DNA, the CDR3 is TGTGCCAGCAGCTTAGATCCAGGTCCTAATGAAAAACTGTTTTTT.